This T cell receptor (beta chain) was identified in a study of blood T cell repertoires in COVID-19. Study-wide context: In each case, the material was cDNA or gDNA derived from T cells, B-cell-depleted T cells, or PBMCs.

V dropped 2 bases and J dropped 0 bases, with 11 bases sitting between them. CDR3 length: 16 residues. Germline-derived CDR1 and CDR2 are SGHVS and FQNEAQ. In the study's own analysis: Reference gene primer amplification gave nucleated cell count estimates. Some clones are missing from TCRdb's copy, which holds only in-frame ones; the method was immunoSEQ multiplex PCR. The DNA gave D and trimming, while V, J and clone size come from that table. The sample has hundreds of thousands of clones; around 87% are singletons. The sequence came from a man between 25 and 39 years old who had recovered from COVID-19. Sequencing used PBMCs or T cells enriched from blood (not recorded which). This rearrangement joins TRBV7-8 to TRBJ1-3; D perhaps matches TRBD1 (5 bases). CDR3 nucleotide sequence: TGTGCCAGCAGCTTATGGGCCCAGGGCTCTGGAAACACCATATATTTT. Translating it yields CASSLWAQGSGNTIYF.